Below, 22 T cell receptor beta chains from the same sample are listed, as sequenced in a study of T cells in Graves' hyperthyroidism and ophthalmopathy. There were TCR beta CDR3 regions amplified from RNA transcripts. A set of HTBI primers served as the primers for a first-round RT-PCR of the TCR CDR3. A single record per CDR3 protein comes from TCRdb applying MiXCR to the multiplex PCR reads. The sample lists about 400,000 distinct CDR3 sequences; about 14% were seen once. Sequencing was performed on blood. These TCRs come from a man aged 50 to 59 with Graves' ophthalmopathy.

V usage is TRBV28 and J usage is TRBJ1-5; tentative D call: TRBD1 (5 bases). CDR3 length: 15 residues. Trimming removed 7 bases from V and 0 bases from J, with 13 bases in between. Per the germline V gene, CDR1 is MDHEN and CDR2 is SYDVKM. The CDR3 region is CASIIRGYSNQPQHF. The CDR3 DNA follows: TGTGCCAGCATCATTCGGGGGTATAGCAATCAGCCCCAGCATTTT.

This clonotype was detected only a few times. The CDR3 protein is CASSPARTENGELFF. DNA of the CDR3: TGTGCCAGCAGCCCGGCCCGGACAGAGAACGGGGAGCTGTTTTTT. V is TRBV2 and J is TRBJ2-2, with D maybe TRBD1 (6 bases). V lost 6 bases, J lost 7 bases, and 18 bases lay in between. This CDR3 comprises 15 residues. Per the germline V gene, CDR1 is SNHLY and CDR2 is FYNNEI.

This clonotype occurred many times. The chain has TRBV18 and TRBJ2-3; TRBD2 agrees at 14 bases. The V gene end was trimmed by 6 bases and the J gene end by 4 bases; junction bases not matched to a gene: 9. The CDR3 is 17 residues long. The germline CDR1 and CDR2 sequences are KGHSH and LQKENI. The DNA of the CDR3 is TGTGCCAGCTCGTACGGGACTAGCGGGAGTGGACCAGATACGCAGTATTTT. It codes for CASSYGTSGSGPDTQYF.

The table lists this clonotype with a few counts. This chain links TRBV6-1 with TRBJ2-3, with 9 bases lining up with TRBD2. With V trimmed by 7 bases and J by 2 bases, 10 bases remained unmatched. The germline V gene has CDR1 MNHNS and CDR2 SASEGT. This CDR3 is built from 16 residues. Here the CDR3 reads CASTAGGPPLTDTQYF. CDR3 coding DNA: TGTGCCAGCACTGCGGGAGGGCCCCCCCTCACAGATACGCAGTATTTT.

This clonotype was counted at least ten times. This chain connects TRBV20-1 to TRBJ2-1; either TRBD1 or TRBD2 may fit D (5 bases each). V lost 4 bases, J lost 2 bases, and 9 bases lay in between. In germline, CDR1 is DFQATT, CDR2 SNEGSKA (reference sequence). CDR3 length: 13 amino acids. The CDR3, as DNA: TGCAGTGCTACCGTGGGGGCCTACAATGAGCAGTTCTTC. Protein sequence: CSATVGAYNEQFF.

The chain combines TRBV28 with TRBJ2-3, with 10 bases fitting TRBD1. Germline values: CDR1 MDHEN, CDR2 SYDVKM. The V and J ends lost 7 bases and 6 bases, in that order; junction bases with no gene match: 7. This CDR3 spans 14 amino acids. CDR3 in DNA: TGTGCCAGCACTACGCGACAGGGGGCGGATACGCAGTATTTT. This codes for CASTTRQGADTQYF.

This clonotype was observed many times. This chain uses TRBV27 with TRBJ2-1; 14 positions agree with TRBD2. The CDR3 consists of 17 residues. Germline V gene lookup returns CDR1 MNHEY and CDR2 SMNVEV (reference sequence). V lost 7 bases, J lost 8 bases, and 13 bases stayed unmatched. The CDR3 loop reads CASKSGLAGGFRYEQFF. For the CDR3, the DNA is TGTGCCAGCAAATCCGGACTAGCGGGAGGATTTCGGTATGAGCAGTTCTTC.

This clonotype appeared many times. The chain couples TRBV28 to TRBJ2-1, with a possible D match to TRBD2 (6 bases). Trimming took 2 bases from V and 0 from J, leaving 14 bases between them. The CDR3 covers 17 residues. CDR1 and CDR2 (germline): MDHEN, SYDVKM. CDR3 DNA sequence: TGTGCCAGCAGTTTAGGAGGGCTGATGAGCTCCTACAATGAGCAGTTCTTC. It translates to CASSLGGLMSSYNEQFF. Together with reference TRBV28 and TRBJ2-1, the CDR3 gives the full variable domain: DVKVTQSSRYLVKRTGEKVFLECVQDMDHENMFWYRQDPGLGLRLIYFSYDVKMKEKGDIPEGYSVSREKKERFSLILESASTNQTSMYLCASSLGGLMSSYNEQFFGPGTRLTVL.

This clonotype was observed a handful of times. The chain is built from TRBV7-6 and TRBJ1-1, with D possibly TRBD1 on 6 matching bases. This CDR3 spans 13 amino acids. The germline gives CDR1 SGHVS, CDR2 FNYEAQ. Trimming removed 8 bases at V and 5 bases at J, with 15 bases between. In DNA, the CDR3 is TGTGCCAGCGGCTCCGGACAGTTGACTGAAGCTTTCTTT. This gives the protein CASGSGQLTEAFF.

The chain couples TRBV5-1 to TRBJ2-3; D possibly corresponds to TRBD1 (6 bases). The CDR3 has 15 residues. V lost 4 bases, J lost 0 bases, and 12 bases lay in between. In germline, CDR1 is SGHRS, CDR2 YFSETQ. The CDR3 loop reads CASSKDRKSTDTQYF. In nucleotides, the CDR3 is TGCGCCAGCAGCAAAGACAGGAAAAGCACAGATACGCAGTATTTT.

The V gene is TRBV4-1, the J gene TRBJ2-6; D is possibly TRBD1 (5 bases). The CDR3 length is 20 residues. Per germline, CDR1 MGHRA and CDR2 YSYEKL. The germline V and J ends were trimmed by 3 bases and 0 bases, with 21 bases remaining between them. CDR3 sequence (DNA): TGCGCCAGCAGCCACCAAGGAGTACAGGTCCAGAGCTCTGGGGCCAACGTCCTGACTTTC. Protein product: CASSHQGVQVQSSGANVLTF.

In DNA, the CDR3 is TGTGCCAGCAGTGAAGAGTCCGAGCAGTACTTC. Translating it yields CASSEESEQYF. V gene TRBV6-1 combines with J gene TRBJ2-7, with D uncertain. The CDR3 spans 11 residues. V gave up 1 base and J gave up 6 bases, with 4 bases separating them. The germline CDR1 and CDR2 sequences are MNHNS and SASEGT.

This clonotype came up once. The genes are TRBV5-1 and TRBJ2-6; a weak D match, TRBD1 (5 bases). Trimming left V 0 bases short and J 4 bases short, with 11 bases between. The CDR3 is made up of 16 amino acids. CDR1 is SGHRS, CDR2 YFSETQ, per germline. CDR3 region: CASSLAEQAGANVLTF. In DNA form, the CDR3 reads TGCGCCAGCAGCTTGGCCGAACAGGCCGGGGCCAACGTCCTGACTTTC.

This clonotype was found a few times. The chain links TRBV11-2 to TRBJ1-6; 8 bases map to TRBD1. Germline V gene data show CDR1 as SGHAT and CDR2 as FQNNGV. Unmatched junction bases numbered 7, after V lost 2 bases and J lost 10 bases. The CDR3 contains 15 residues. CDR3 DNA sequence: TGTGCCAGCAGCTTATCGACAGGGGAAGGATCACCCCTCCACTTT. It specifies CASSLSTGEGSPLHF. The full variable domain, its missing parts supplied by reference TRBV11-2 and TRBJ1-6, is EAGVAQSPRYKIIEKRQSVAFWCNPISGHATLYWYQQILGQGPKLLIQFQNNGVVDDSQLPKDRFSAERLKGVDSTLKIQPAKLEDSAVYLCASSLSTGEGSPLHFGNGTRLTVT.

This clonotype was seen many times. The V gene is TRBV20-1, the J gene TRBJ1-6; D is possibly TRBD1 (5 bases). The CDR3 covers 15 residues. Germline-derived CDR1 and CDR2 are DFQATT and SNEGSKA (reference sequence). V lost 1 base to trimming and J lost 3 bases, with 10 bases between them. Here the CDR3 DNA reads TGCAGTGCTAGAGGGGAGGGGAACTATAATTCACCCCTCCACTTT. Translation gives CSARGEGNYNSPLHF.

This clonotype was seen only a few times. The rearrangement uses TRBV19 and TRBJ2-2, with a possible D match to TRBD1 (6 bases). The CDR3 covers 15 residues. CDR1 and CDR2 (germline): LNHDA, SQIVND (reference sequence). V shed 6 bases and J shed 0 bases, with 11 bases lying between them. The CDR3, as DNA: TGTGCCAGTAGGTCAGGGGCCGCGAACACCGGGGAGCTGTTTTTT. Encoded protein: CASRSGAANTGELFF.

The CDR3 loop reads CASSDGQIRLAGANVLTF. CDR3 sequence (DNA): TGCGCCAGCAGTGATGGCCAGATCCGCTTAGCCGGGGCCAACGTCCTGACTTTC. The V and J genes are TRBV10-2 and TRBJ2-6; D uncertain. V was shortened by 3 bases and J by 4 bases, with 19 bases between the two germline ends. The CDR3 extends over 18 amino acids. CDR1 is WSHSY, CDR2 SAAADI, per germline.

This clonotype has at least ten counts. The CDR3 sequence: CASSLGKGWVPTEAFF. The CDR3, as DNA: TGTGCCAGCAGTTTAGGAAAGGGTTGGGTTCCGACTGAAGCTTTCTTT. The rearrangement joins TRBV12-3 or TRBV12-4 to TRBJ1-1; D remains ambiguous. V was cut by 1 base and J by 5 bases, with 17 bases left in between. The CDR3 runs 16 residues.

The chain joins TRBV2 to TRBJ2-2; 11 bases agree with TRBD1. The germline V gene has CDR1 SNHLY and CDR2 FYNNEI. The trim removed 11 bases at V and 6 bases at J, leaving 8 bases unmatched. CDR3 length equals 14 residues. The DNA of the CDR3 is TGTGCCGGAGGGACAGGGGGTTCTGCCGGGGAGCTGTTTTTT. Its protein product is CAGGTGGSAGELFF.

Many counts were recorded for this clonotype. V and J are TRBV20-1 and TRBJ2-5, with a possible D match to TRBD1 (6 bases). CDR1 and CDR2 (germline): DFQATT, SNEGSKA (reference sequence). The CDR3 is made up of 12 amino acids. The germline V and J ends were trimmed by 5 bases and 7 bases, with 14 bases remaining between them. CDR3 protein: CSAASEGGTQYF. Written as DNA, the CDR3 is TGCAGTGCTGCCTCAGAAGGGGGGACCCAGTACTTC.

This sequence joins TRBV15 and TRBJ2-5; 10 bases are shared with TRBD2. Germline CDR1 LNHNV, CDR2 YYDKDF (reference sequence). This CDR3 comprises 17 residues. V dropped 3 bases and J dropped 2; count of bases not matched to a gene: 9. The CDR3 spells CATSREAGGPRQETQYF. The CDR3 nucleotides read TGTGCCACCAGCAGGGAAGCGGGAGGGCCACGGCAAGAGACCCAGTACTTC. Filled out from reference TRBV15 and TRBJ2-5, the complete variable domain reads DAMVIQNPRYQVTQFGKPVTLSCSQTLNHNVMYWYQQKSSQAPKLLFHYYDKDFNNEADTPDNFQSRRPNTSFCFLDIRSPGLGDTAMYLCATSREAGGPRQETQYFGPGTRLLVL.

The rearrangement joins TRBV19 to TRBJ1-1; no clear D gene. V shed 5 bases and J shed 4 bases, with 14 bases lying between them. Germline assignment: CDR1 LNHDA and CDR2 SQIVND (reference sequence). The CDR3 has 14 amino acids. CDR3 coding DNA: TGTGCCAGTAGTCCAAGGGCCCTGGGCACTGAAGCTTTCTTT. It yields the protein CASSPRALGTEAFF.